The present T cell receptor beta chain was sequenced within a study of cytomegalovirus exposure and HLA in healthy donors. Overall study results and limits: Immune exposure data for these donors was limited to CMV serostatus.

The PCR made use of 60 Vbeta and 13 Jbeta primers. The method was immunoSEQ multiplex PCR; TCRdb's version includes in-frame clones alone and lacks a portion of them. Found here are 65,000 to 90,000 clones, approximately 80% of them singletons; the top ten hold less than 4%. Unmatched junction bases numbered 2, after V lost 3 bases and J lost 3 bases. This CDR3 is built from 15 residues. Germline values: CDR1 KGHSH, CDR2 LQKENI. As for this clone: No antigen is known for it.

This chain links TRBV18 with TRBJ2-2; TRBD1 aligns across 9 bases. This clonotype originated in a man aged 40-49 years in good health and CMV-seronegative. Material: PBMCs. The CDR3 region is CASSPGQGYTGELFF. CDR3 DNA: TGTGCCAGCTCACCGGGACAGGGTTACACCGGGGAGCTGTTTTTT.